A selection of T cell receptor beta chains follows, all from one sample in a study of graft-versus-host responses after intestinal transplantation. Using immunoSEQ multiplex PCR, the repertoire was profiled, and TCRdb retains in-frame clones only, with some absent. The sample lists about 86,000 clones, roughly nine tenths occurring once. For these receptors, no antigen is known. The specimen comprised unstimulated CD8+ T cells sorted from spleen or lymph node cells, sampled before intestinal transplant. The receptor source for this set is a human donor who received an intestinal transplant. Each CDR3 is given with its conserved first and last residue. D genes are given only for firm matches. Part of the rows lack a size; the others show once, few, many or a class for expanded clones.

clone_size: once
v_call: TRBV25-1
j_call: TRBJ2-7
d_call: NA
cdr3_nt: TGTGCCAGCAGTGAATATGAGGATGGAAACTACGAGCAGTACTTC
cdr3_aa: CASSEYEDGNYEQYF

clone_size: NA
v_call: TRBV5-1
j_call: TRBJ2-2
d_call: TRBD2
cdr3_nt: TGCGCCAGCAGCTTCCGGGACTACTACACCGGGGAGCTGTTTTTT
cdr3_aa: CASSFRDYYTGELFF

clone_size: once
v_call: TRBV30
j_call: TRBJ2-3
d_call: NA
cdr3_nt: TGTGCCTGGGCGGAGGCTCCAAGCACAGATACGCAGTATTTT
cdr3_aa: CAWAEAPSTDTQYF

clone_size: NA
v_call: TRBV9
j_call: TRBJ2-7
d_call: TRBD2
cdr3_nt: TGTGCCAGCAGCCCAAGGGCGGGAGGGCCAGGTTTGTTCTACGAGCAGTACTTC
cdr3_aa: CASSPRAGGPGLFYEQYF

clone_size: NA
v_call: TRBV27
j_call: TRBJ1-1
d_call: NA
cdr3_nt: TGTGCCAGCAGTTTATACGCGGGCGGGAGGAACACTGAAGCTTTCTTT
cdr3_aa: CASSLYAGGRNTEAFF

clone_size: NA
v_call: TRBV7-9
j_call: TRBJ1-1
d_call: NA
cdr3_nt: TGTGCCAGCAGCCGCGGGTCCGTGAACACTGAAGCTTTCTTT
cdr3_aa: CASSRGSVNTEAFF

clone_size: NA
v_call: TRBV30
j_call: TRBJ2-7
d_call: NA
cdr3_nt: TGTGCCTGGAGGGCGGCCTACGAGCAGTACTTC
cdr3_aa: CAWRAAYEQYF

clone_size: NA
v_call: TRBV28
j_call: TRBJ2-5
d_call: TRBD2
cdr3_nt: TGTGCCAGCAGTAGACTGGGAGGGCAAGAGACCCAGTACTTC
cdr3_aa: CASSRLGGQETQYF

clone_size: NA
v_call: TRBV6-5
j_call: TRBJ1-4
d_call: NA
cdr3_nt: TGTGCCAGCAGTTACTCCTGGCAGGGTTGGGAAAAACTGTTTTTT
cdr3_aa: CASSYSWQGWEKLFF

clone_size: NA
v_call: TRBV6-1
j_call: TRBJ1-1
d_call: NA
cdr3_nt: TGTGCCAGCAGTGAAGCTAGACAGGCGGACATGGCCATGAACACTGAAGCTTTCTTT
cdr3_aa: CASSEARQADMAMNTEAFF

clone_size: NA
v_call: TRBV6-1
j_call: TRBJ2-1
d_call: NA
cdr3_nt: TGTGCCAGCAGTGACAGGGGCAATGAGCAGTTCTTC
cdr3_aa: CASSDRGNEQFF

clone_size: NA
v_call: TRBV4-3
j_call: TRBJ2-5
d_call: NA
cdr3_nt: TGCGCCAGCAGCCACAACACAGGGCTCGAAGAGACCCAGTACTTC
cdr3_aa: CASSHNTGLEETQYF

clone_size: NA
v_call: TRBV27
j_call: TRBJ2-3
d_call: NA
cdr3_nt: TGTGCCAGCAGTAATCCAGGGGAAGAGTACACAGATACGCAGTATTTT
cdr3_aa: CASSNPGEEYTDTQYF

clone_size: NA
v_call: TRBV2
j_call: TRBJ2-7
d_call: TRBD2
cdr3_nt: TGTGCCAGCCCTCCCTTACGAGCGGGAGTTACCTACGAGCAGTACTTC
cdr3_aa: CASPPLRAGVTYEQYF

clone_size: NA
v_call: TRBV4-1
j_call: TRBJ2-1
d_call: NA
cdr3_nt: TGCGCCAGCAGCCCCAAGGGGGGGGTCGAGGACAATGAGCAGTTCTTC
cdr3_aa: CASSPKGGVEDNEQFF

clone_size: NA
v_call: TRBV27
j_call: TRBJ2-7
d_call: NA
cdr3_nt: TGTGCCAGCAGTTTGGGTCCTAGGGGGTACGAGCAGTACTTC
cdr3_aa: CASSLGPRGYEQYF

clone_size: once
v_call: TRBV5-1
j_call: TRBJ2-1
d_call: TRBD2
cdr3_nt: TGCGCCAGCAGCTTGGATGGAGTGTTAGCGGGAAATGAGCAGTTCTTC
cdr3_aa: CASSLDGVLAGNEQFF

clone_size: few
v_call: TRBV2
j_call: TRBJ2-7
d_call: NA
cdr3_nt: TGTGCCAGCAGTGAAAGGAGGGAAGACTACGAGCAGTACTTC
cdr3_aa: CASSERREDYEQYF

clone_size: NA
v_call: TRBV7-9
j_call: TRBJ1-3
d_call: NA
cdr3_nt: TGTGCCAGCAGCTTAGGCGCAGGGAAAGGAAACACCATATATTTT
cdr3_aa: CASSLGAGKGNTIYF

clone_size: NA
v_call: TRBV6-5
j_call: TRBJ2-3
d_call: NA
cdr3_nt: TGTGCCAGCAGCGGAACAGGGATCGATACGCAGTATTTT
cdr3_aa: CASSGTGIDTQYF

clone_size: NA
v_call: TRBV7-9
j_call: TRBJ2-7
d_call: TRBD1
cdr3_nt: TGTGCCAGCAGCCAGGGGGCAAACGAGCAGTACTTC
cdr3_aa: CASSQGANEQYF

clone_size: NA
v_call: TRBV4-1
j_call: TRBJ2-1
d_call: TRBD2
cdr3_nt: TGCGCCAGCAGCTTGAGAGGACTAGCGGGGAACAATGAGCAGTTCTTC
cdr3_aa: CASSLRGLAGNNEQFF

clone_size: NA
v_call: TRBV27
j_call: TRBJ2-2
d_call: NA
cdr3_nt: TGTGCCACCTCGGTTTGGGGAGCGAACACCGGGGAGCTGTTTTTT
cdr3_aa: CATSVWGANTGELFF

clone_size: NA
v_call: TRBV19
j_call: TRBJ2-1
d_call: TRBD2
cdr3_nt: TGTGCCAGTAGTATGAGGACTAGCGGGACCCATGGTCCTCGCAATGAGCAGTTCTTC
cdr3_aa: CASSMRTSGTHGPRNEQFF

clone_size: NA
v_call: TRBV19
j_call: TRBJ2-3
d_call: TRBD2
cdr3_nt: TGTGCCAGTACTCAATGGGGCCAGACTAGCGGGATAGATTTGTGTGTTACAGATACGCAGTATTTT
cdr3_aa: CASTQWGQTSGIDLCVTDTQYF

clone_size: NA
v_call: TRBV11-2
j_call: TRBJ2-1
d_call: TRBD1
cdr3_nt: TGTGCCAGCAGCTTAACAGGGGGCGAGCAGTTCTTC
cdr3_aa: CASSLTGGEQFF

clone_size: NA
v_call: TRBV5-6
j_call: TRBJ1-5
d_call: NA
cdr3_nt: TGTGCCAGCAGCTTTGGCGGGGGTAATAGCAATCAGCCCCAGCATTTT
cdr3_aa: CASSFGGGNSNQPQHF

clone_size: NA
v_call: TRBV6-5
j_call: TRBJ2-3
d_call: TRBD2
cdr3_nt: TGTGCCAGCAGCGGGACTAGCGGCACAGATACGCAGTATTTT
cdr3_aa: CASSGTSGTDTQYF

clone_size: NA
v_call: TRBV6-5
j_call: TRBJ1-2
d_call: NA
cdr3_nt: TGTGCCAGCAAACTTATGGGTCGGGATGGCTACACCTTC
cdr3_aa: CASKLMGRDGYTF

clone_size: NA
v_call: TRBV5-4
j_call: TRBJ2-7
d_call: NA
cdr3_nt: TGTGCCAGCAGCTTGATGGCCGGCAGTTCAGGCTCCTACGAGCAGTACTTC
cdr3_aa: CASSLMAGSSGSYEQYF

clone_size: few
v_call: TRBV9
j_call: TRBJ1-1
d_call: NA
cdr3_nt: TGTGCCAGCAGCGTAGACCCTGTTCGGGTGAACACTGAAGCTTTCTTT
cdr3_aa: CASSVDPVRVNTEAFF

clone_size: NA
v_call: TRBV7-9
j_call: TRBJ2-2
d_call: TRBD2
cdr3_nt: TGTGCCAGCAGCTCCCTCGACTCTAGCGGGAGCACCGGGGAGCTGTTTTTT
cdr3_aa: CASSSLDSSGSTGELFF

clone_size: NA
v_call: TRBV4-3
j_call: TRBJ1-6
d_call: NA
cdr3_nt: TGCGCCAGCAGCCAAGACCTCTCCTATAATTCACCCCTCCACTTT
cdr3_aa: CASSQDLSYNSPLHF

clone_size: NA
v_call: TRBV6-5
j_call: TRBJ2-5
d_call: NA
cdr3_nt: TGTGCCAGCAGTTACTCGGTCGGGGTAGGGGAGACCCAGTACTTC
cdr3_aa: CASSYSVGVGETQYF

clone_size: NA
v_call: TRBV5-1
j_call: TRBJ2-1
d_call: TRBD1
cdr3_nt: TGCGCCAGCAGCTTGGGCTGGACGAGGGGGCTCAATGAGCAGTTCTTC
cdr3_aa: CASSLGWTRGLNEQFF

clone_size: few
v_call: TRBV5-6
j_call: TRBJ2-5
d_call: TRBD2
cdr3_nt: TGTGCCAGCAGCTTCGGGGGAGGGGAGACCCAGTACTTC
cdr3_aa: CASSFGGGETQYF

clone_size: NA
v_call: TRBV6-5
j_call: TRBJ1-6
d_call: NA
cdr3_nt: TGTGCCAGCAGTGAAGTCAGGGCTTCACCCCTCCACTTT
cdr3_aa: CASSEVRASPLHF

clone_size: NA
v_call: TRBV28
j_call: TRBJ1-1
d_call: NA
cdr3_nt: TGTGCCAGCAGTTTTGGGCAGGGGATTCCGAACACTGAAGCTTTCTTT
cdr3_aa: CASSFGQGIPNTEAFF

clone_size: NA
v_call: TRBV10-1
j_call: TRBJ2-7
d_call: NA
cdr3_nt: TGCGCCAGCAGTGATCTGCCAGGGGCCCCCTACGAGCAGTACTTC
cdr3_aa: CASSDLPGAPYEQYF

clone_size: NA
v_call: TRBV10-2
j_call: TRBJ2-1
d_call: NA
cdr3_nt: TGCGCCAGCAGTAATGGGAGCTCCTACAATGAGCAGTTCTTC
cdr3_aa: CASSNGSSYNEQFF

clone_size: NA
v_call: TRBV7-3
j_call: TRBJ2-1
d_call: TRBD1
cdr3_nt: TGTGCCAGCAGCGACAGGGACAATGAGCAGTTCTTC
cdr3_aa: CASSDRDNEQFF

clone_size: NA
v_call: TRBV6-6
j_call: TRBJ2-7
d_call: TRBD2
cdr3_nt: TGTGCCAGCAGTCCCCCTAGCGGGACTGCCTACGAGCAGTACTTC
cdr3_aa: CASSPPSGTAYEQYF

clone_size: NA
v_call: TRBV4-1
j_call: TRBJ2-3
d_call: NA
cdr3_nt: TGCGCCAGCAGCCACCCGGGTTCAGATACGCAGTATTTT
cdr3_aa: CASSHPGSDTQYF

clone_size: NA
v_call: TRBV6-1
j_call: TRBJ2-7
d_call: TRBD2
cdr3_nt: TGTGCCAGCACACCCGGCAGCGGGAGTAACGAGCAGTACTTC
cdr3_aa: CASTPGSGSNEQYF

clone_size: NA
v_call: TRBV11-2
j_call: TRBJ2-7
d_call: TRBD1
cdr3_nt: TGTGCCAGCAGCGACCCCGAGACAGGGCCCTACGAGCAGTACTTC
cdr3_aa: CASSDPETGPYEQYF